This T cell receptor (beta chain) was observed in a study of T cell repertoires in cytomegalovirus infection. Study summary: Indications of both CMV infection and matching HLA type were provided by public TCR beta signatures. Study results and limitations: The cumulative frequency of public TCR beta families distinguished individuals who carried CMV together with the relevant HLA. CMV-specific HLA-C-restricted TCR beta clonotypes dominated the ex vivo response.

Using its own MiXCR run on the reads, TCRdb lists one record per CDR3 protein. The data contain about 130,000 distinct CDR3 sequences, under 30% of them singletons. Details on this clonotype: The antigen is undetermined.

Sequenced: PBMCs, sequenced either directly or after in vitro stimulation (not recorded which). The receptor was derived from a human donor in good health (CMV status not recorded). Some clones in this sample may be carry-over from other donors' samples.

CDR3 in amino acids: CASSQGLAGGDEQFF. The CDR3 DNA is TGTGCCAGCAGCCAGGGACTAGCGGGTGGGGATGAGCAGTTCTTC. This rearrangement joins TRBV9 to TRBJ2-1, with 12 bases fitting TRBD2. The V and J ends lost 4 bases and 8 bases, in that order; junction bases with no gene match: 7. The germline V gene encodes CDR1 SGDLS and CDR2 YYNGEE. This CDR3 region has 15 residues.